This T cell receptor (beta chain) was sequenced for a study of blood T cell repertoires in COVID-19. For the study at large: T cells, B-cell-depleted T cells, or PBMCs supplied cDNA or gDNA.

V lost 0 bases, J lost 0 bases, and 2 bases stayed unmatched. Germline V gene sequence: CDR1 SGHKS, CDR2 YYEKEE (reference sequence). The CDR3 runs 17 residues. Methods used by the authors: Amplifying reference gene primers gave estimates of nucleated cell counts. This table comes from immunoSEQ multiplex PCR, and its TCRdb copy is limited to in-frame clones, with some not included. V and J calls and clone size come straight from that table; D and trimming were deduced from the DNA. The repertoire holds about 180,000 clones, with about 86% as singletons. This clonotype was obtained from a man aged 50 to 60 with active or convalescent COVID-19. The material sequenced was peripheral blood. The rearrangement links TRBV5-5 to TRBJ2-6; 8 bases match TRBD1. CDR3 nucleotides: TGTGCCAGCAGCTTGGCAGGGGGCGCCTCTGGGGCCAACGTCCTGACTTTC. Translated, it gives CASSLAGGASGANVLTF.